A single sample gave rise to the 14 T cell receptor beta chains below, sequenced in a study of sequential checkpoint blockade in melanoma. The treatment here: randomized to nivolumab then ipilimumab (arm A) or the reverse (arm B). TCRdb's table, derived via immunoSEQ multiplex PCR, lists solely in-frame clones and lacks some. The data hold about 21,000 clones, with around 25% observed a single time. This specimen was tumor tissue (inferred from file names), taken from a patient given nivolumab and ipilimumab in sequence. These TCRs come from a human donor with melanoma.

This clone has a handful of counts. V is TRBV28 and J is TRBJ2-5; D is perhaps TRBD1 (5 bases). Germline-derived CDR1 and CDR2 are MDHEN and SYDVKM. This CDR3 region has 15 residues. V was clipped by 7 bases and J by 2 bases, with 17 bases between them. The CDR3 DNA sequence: TGTGCCAGCATCCCCTTAGGGGCCGGTCAAGAGACCCAGTACTTC. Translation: CASIPLGAGQETQYF. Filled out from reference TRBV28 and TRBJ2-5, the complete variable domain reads DVKVTQSSRYLVKRTGEKVFLECVQDMDHENMFWYRQDPGLGLRLIYFSYDVKMKEKGDIPEGYSVSREKKERFSLILESASTNQTSMYLCASIPLGAGQETQYFGPGTRLLVL.

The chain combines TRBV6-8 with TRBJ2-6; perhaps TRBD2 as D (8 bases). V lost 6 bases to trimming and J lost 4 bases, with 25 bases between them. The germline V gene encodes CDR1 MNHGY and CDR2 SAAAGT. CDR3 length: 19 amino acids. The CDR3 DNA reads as TGTGCCAGCAGCCGGGAGGGACAGAATTCTCGGAGGGGGGCCAACGTCCTGACTTTC. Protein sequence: CASSREGQNSRRGANVLTF.

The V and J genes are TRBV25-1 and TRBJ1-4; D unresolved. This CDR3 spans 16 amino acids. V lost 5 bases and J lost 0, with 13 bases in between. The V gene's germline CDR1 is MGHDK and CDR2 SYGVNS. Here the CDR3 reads CASSLIGYATNEKLFF. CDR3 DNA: TGTGCCAGCAGTCTCATCGGATATGCAACTAATGAAAAACTGTTTTTT.

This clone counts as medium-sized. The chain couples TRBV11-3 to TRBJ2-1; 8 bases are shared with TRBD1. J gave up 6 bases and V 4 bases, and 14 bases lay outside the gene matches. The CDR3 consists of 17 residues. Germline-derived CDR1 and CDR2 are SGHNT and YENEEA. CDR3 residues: CASSSRIGGGTGNEQFF. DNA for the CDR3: TGTGCCAGCAGCTCCCGGATCGGAGGGGGGACAGGCAATGAGCAGTTCTTC.

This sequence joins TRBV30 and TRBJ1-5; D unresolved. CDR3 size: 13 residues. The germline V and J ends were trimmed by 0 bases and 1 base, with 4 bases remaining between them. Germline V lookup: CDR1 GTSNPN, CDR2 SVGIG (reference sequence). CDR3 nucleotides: TGTGCCTGGAGTGTAGGAAGCAATCAGCCCCAGCATTTT. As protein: CAWSVGSNQPQHF.

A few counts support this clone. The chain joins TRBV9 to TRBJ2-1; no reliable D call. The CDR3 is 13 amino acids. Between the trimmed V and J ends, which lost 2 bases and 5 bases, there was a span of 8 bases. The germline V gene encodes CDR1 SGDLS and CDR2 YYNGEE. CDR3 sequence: CASSVSVDNEQFF. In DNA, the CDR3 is TGTGCCAGCAGCGTCAGCGTCGACAATGAGCAGTTCTTC.

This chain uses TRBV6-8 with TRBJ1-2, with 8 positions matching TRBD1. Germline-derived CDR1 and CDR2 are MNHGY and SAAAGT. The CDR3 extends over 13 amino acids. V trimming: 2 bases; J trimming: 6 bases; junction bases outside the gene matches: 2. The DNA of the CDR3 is TGTGCCAGCAGTTACGGACAGGGAAATGGCTACACCTTC. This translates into CASSYGQGNGYTF.

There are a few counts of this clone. The CDR3 DNA sequence: TGTGCCAGCAGCCGATATATGAACACTGAAGCTTTCTTT. Its protein is CASSRYMNTEAFF. This rearrangement joins TRBV9 to TRBJ1-1, with D uncertain. The germline CDR1 and CDR2 sequences are SGDLS and YYNGEE. This CDR3 region has 13 residues. Deletions cut 4 bases from V and 0 bases from J, with 7 bases between.

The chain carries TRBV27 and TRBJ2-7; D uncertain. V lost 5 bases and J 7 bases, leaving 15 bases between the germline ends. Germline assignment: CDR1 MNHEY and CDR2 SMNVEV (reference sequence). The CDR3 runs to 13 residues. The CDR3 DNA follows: TGTGCCAGCAGTGGGGTTTCGGGTCGGGAGCAGTACTTC. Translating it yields CASSGVSGREQYF.

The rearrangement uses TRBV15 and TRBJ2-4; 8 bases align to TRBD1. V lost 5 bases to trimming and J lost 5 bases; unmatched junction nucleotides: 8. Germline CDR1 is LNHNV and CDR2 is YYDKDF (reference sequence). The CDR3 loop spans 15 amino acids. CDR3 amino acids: CATSFGQGVENIQYF. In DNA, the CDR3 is TGTGCCACCAGCTTCGGACAGGGTGTTGAAAACATTCAGTACTTC. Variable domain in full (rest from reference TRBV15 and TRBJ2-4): DAMVIQNPRYQVTQFGKPVTLSCSQTLNHNVMYWYQQKSSQAPKLLFHYYDKDFNNEADTPDNFQSRRPNTSFCFLDIRSPGLGDTAMYLCATSFGQGVENIQYFGAGTRLSVL.

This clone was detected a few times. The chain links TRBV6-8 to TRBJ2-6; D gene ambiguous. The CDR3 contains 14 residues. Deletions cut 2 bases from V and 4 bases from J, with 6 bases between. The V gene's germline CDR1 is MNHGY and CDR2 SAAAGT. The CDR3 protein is CASSYMTGANVLTF. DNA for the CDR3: TGTGCCAGCAGTTACATGACCGGGGCCAACGTCCTGACTTTC.

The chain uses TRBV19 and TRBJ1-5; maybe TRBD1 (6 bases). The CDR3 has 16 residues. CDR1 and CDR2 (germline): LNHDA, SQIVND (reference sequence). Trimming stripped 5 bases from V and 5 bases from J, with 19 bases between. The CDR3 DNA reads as TGTGCCAGTAGTTCAGGGAGGCCCAACAGGGATCAGCCCCAGCATTTT. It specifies CASSSGRPNRDQPQHF.

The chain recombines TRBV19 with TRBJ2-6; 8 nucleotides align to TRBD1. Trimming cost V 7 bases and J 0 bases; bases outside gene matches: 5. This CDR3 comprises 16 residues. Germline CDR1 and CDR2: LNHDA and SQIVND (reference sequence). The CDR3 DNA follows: TGTGCCAGTAAGACAGGGGTCCCCTCTGGGGCCAACGTCCTGACTTTC. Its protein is CASKTGVPSGANVLTF.

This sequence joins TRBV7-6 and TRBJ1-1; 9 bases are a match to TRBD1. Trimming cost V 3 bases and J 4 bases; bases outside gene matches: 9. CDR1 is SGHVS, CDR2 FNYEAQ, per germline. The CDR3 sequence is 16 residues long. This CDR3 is CASSFAGQGSSTEAFF. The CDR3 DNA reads TGTGCCAGCAGCTTTGCGGGACAGGGATCAAGCACTGAAGCTTTCTTT.